This TCR beta chain was profiled in a study of T cell responses to AZD1222 COVID-19 vaccine. Points on this clone: Its antigen remains unknown.

The study, taken as a whole, reports: Baseline testing showed seropositivity in only six AZD1222 recipients. Variant regions that are unmutated are reportedly the target of nearly half of spike-specific TCRs. Possibly, clonal diversity was underestimated; donors were largely white British and included more females.

Method: immunoSEQ multiplex PCR; TCRdb's copy keeps in-frame clones and lacks some. The sample comprises approximately 160,000 clones, about 93% of which are singletons, and approximately 5.3% rests with the top ten. Germline V lookup: CDR1 MNHEY, CDR2 SVGAGI. CDR3 size: 13 residues. V lost 7 bases to trimming and J lost 8 bases, with 18 bases between them. This specimen consisted of peripheral blood, obtained on day 0 of AZD1222 vaccination. The chain combines TRBV6-5 with TRBJ2-7; D is unclear. The receptor was isolated from an adult in good health. CDR3 residues: CASTPGKWHQQYF. For the CDR3, the DNA is TGTGCCAGCACCCCGGGCAAGTGGCATCAGCAGTACTTC.